A single sample is the source of the 2 T cell receptor beta chains below, sequenced in a study of long-term antiretroviral therapy in people with HIV. Survey level was the resolution at which the v3.0 immunoSEQ assay ran. Assay used: immunoSEQ multiplex PCR; TCRdb lists only in-frame clones, some missing. The sample consists of about 24,000 clones, roughly 80% of them appearing once. Sequences were derived from unsorted PBMCs, sampled 0.4 years after starting antiretroviral therapy. Receptors originate from a man in his fifties or sixties with HIV.

The rearrangement links TRBV9 to TRBJ1-5, with D tentatively TRBD1 (5 bases). Trimming removed 0 bases at V and 4 bases at J, with 8 bases between. The germline V gene encodes CDR1 SGDLS and CDR2 YYNGEE. The CDR3 sequence is 14 residues long. This chain's CDR3 is CASSVEGENQPQHF. The CDR3 DNA reads as TGTGCCAGCAGCGTAGAAGGGGAAAATCAGCCCCAGCATTTT.

The chain uses TRBV11-3 and TRBJ2-2, with D possibly TRBD1 on 5 matching bases. The V end was cut by 5 bases, the J end by 6 bases, with 10 bases between. The CDR3 runs to 13 residues. The germline V gene encodes CDR1 SGHNT and CDR2 YENEEA. This CDR3 is CASSQTGSGELFF. The DNA for the CDR3 is TGTGCCAGCAGCCAAACAGGATCCGGGGAGCTGTTTTTT.